The rows below give T cell receptor beta chains drawn from one sample of a study of siplizumab effects on memory and regulatory T cells. Assay: immunoSEQ multiplex PCR; the TCRdb copy retains only in-frame clones and omits some. The sample has around 86,000 clones, 90% to 95% seen once. The sequenced material came from non-Treg CD4+ T cells sorted from blood. These receptors were collected from a human donor in good health. CDR3s include the opening cysteine and the closing phenylalanine or tryptophan. Clone size is not always given. Where it is, it says once, few, many or a class for expanded clones.

abundance	v_gene	j_gene	CDR3aa
.	TRBV5-1	TRBJ2-3	CASRGPSTDTQYF
once	TRBV5-4	TRBJ2-2	CASSKSPGANTGELFF
once	TRBV5-1	.	CASSYGAGSYEQYF
.	TRBV18	TRBJ1-3	CASSPQPSSGNTIYF
.	TRBV5-1	TRBJ2-2	CASSLDSSDTGELFF
.	TRBV4-2	TRBJ2-4	CASSQVIAGAKNIQYF
.	TRBV28	TRBJ1-1	CASSPEGTGLNTEAFF
.	TRBV30	TRBJ2-5	CAWSGELGDQETQYF
.	TRBV27	TRBJ2-4	CASSSTGTGRYIQYF
.	TRBV11-2	TRBJ1-5	CASSLGLNQPQHF
.	TRBV19	TRBJ2-7	CASSSLGQGALYEQYF
.	TRBV10-3	TRBJ2-5	CAISGTAQETQYF
.	TRBV7-9	TRBJ2-1	CASSLRSSGVHNEQFF
.	TRBV19	TRBJ1-1	CASSSQEGTEAFF
.	TRBV9	TRBJ2-4	CASSVDGGGLNIQYF
.	TRBV4-1	TRBJ1-4	CASSQEGTGMNEKLFF
.	TRBV7-9	TRBJ1-1	CASSLGEGWNTEAFF
.	TRBV6-1	TRBJ2-7	CASSEAYYEQYF
.	TRBV7-9	TRBJ2-3	CASSPRDFQSTDTQYF
.	TRBV4-3	TRBJ1-4	CASSQEAGHPNEKLFF
.	TRBV19	TRBJ1-1	CASSPSDRGDTEAFF
few	TRBV7-9	TRBJ1-1	CASSLGTGNTEAFF
.	TRBV6-1	TRBJ1-2	CASSEAGGPYGYTF
.	TRBV2	TRBJ1-1	CASSQTSGQGSEAFF
.	TRBV9	TRBJ1-4	CASSVTATTNEKLFF
.	TRBV11-3	TRBJ2-1	CASSLTLAGVSYNEQFF
.	TRBV10-3	TRBJ2-1	CAISESRLAGNEQFF
.	TRBV18	TRBJ1-3	CASSPDSSSGNTIYF
.	TRBV2	TRBJ2-7	CASAWKSDPTYEQYF
.	TRBV9	TRBJ1-1	CASSVAQGAGTEAFF
.	TRBV7-2	TRBJ1-4	CASSLALGFTNEKLFF
.	TRBV5-1	TRBJ2-1	CASSPLTSGSYNEQFF
.	TRBV20-1	TRBJ2-7	CSARKRYEQYF
few	TRBV2	TRBJ1-5	CASGQGNQPQHF
.	TRBV5-4	TRBJ1-6	CASSLLGGGSYNSPLHF
.	TRBV4-1	TRBJ2-5	CASSQSGTGGETQYF
.	TRBV27	TRBJ1-1	CASSSAENTEAFF
.	TRBV18	TRBJ2-2	CASSPLRNTGELFF
.	TRBV13	TRBJ2-1	CASSFGRDYNEQFF
once	TRBV10-3	TRBJ1-2	CASHGQGNYGYTF
.	TRBV18	TRBJ1-6	CASSPEQAMVPLHF
.	TRBV10-3	TRBJ2-1	CAISGTENNEQFF
once	TRBV20-1	TRBJ2-3	CSATGGDTQYF
.	TRBV27	TRBJ1-1	CASSTTGGAYTEAFF
.	TRBV11-3	TRBJ2-7	CASSSLPGWQEQYF
.	TRBV21-1	TRBJ2-7	CASRNVTDSPYEQYF
.	TRBV6-1	TRBJ1-5	CASSDLGINQPQHF
.	TRBV7-2	TRBJ2-7	CASSPSGASSYEQYF
.	TRBV9	TRBJ2-3	CASSVDSVPTDTQYF
.	TRBV15	TRBJ2-1	CATSKNVEAYNEQFF
.	TRBV18	TRBJ2-7	CASSPPDRYEQYF
.	TRBV7-9	TRBJ2-1	CASSLTSGPFNEQFF
.	TRBV7-8	TRBJ2-7	CASSLVRTSDEQYF
.	TRBV13	TRBJ1-6	CATGSGTDVHSPLHF
.	TRBV19	TRBJ1-3	CASSMTGPPGNTIYF